The T cell receptor (beta chain) under discussion was sequenced for a study of vaccination and CD4 T cells after COVID-19. In the study overall: Median time from second vaccine dose to sampling was approximately 69 days (14 to 241). Treatment of control cultures consisted of a CEFX pool, an HIV-1 Nef pool, or no peptide. The authors used overlapping spike peptides from SARS-CoV-2, HCoV-NL63, HCoV-OC43 and HCoV-229E to stimulate cells.

Cultured CD4+ T cells had their DNA profiled by the Oncomine TCR Beta short-read assay. TCRdb fed the PCR reads into MiXCR, producing one record per CDR3 protein. The profile shows 2,000 to 2,500 distinct CDR3 sequences, roughly 65% of them singletons. This clonotype showed up just a few times. Its specificity is unknown. Germline CDR1 is LNHNV and CDR2 is YYDKDF (reference sequence). Trimming removed 5 bases at V and 6 bases at J, with 11 bases between. The CDR3 runs to 13 residues. The sample's treatment: roughly 11-day PBMC culture with coronavirus spike peptide pools or control peptides (ViraFEST assay). Prior to the COVID-19 pandemic (2011-2018), the unexposed donor's CD4+ T cells were collected.

The chain employs TRBV15 and TRBJ1-5, with a weak D call TRBD1 (5 bases). The sequencing sample was made of CD4+ T cells from blood, cultured in vitro. The TCR was taken from a human donor in good health. The CDR3 sequence is CATSAGRGQPQHF. The CDR3 DNA is TGTGCCACCAGCGCAGGGAGAGGTCAGCCCCAGCATTTT.